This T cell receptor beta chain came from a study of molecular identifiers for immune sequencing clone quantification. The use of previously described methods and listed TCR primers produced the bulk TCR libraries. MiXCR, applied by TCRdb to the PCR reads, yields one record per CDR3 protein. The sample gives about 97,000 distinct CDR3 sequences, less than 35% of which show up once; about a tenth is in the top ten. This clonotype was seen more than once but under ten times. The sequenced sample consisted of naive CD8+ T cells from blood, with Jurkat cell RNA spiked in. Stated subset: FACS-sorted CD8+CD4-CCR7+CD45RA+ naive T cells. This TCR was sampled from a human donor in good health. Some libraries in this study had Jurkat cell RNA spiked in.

The chain's CDR3 is CASIGIATTDTQYF. The CDR3, as DNA: TGTGCCAGCATTGGAATAGCGACCACAGATACGCAGTATTTT. The chain has TRBV28 and TRBJ2-3, with TRBD2 as a possible D gene (5 bases). The germline V gene has CDR1 MDHEN and CDR2 SYDVKM. Trimming cost V 7 bases and J 2 bases, with 13 bases left between them. The CDR3 contains 14 residues.